These 13 T cell receptor beta chains originate from one sample sequenced in a study of CD8+ T cells in alopecia areata. Treatment here: oral pan-JAK inhibitor, 5-10 mg twice daily. As the sequencing template, cDNA was produced by extracting RNA and reverse transcribing it. Assay used: immunoSEQ multiplex PCR; TCRdb lists only in-frame clones, some missing. Of hundreds of thousands of clones listed, around three fifths are singletons. The material was CD4+ T cells sorted from blood, obtained at approximately week 52, from a patient treated with tofacitinib. The receptors here all came from a human donor with alopecia areata.

The chain employs TRBV15 and TRBJ1-2; D is uncertain. The V gene's germline CDR1 is LNHNV and CDR2 YYDKDF (reference sequence). There are 12 residues in the CDR3. Trimming took off 4 bases at V and 8 bases at J, with 11 bases between the two ends. The CDR3 is CATSTRTGGYTF. As DNA, the CDR3 is TGTGCCACCAGCACCCGAACGGGGGGCTACACCTTC. The whole variable domain, filled in from reference TRBV15 and TRBJ1-2, reads DAMVIQNPRYQVTQFGKPVTLSCSQTLNHNVMYWYQQKSSQAPKLLFHYYDKDFNNEADTPDNFQSRRPNTSFCFLDIRSPGLGDTAMYLCATSTRTGGYTFGSGTRLTVV.

This clone has only a few counts. The rearrangement uses TRBV29-1 and TRBJ2-7, with 12 bases that match TRBD2. Germline CDR1 reads SQVTM; CDR2 reads ANQGSEA. The length of the CDR3 is 14 residues. V was pared by 5 bases and J by 4 bases, with 6 bases of the junction left unmatched. The CDR3 DNA is TGCAGCGTTACCACTAGCGGGGGGTATTACGAGCAGTACTTC. Its protein product is CSVTTSGGYYEQYF.

This clone was found a few times. The chain joins TRBV29-1 to TRBJ2-7; 12 nucleotides agree with TRBD1. Germline trimming cut 4 bases from V and 6 bases from J; bases unmatched to any gene: 7. This CDR3 has 14 amino acids. The germline CDR1 and CDR2 sequences are SQVTM and ANQGSEA. The CDR3 DNA is TGCAGCGTTGGGCCTGGGACAGGGGGCTCCGAGCAGTACTTC. Its translation: CSVGPGTGGSEQYF.

The chain combines TRBV4-3 with TRBJ2-2; D gene uncertain. The CDR3 has 15 amino acids. Germline V gives CDR1 LGHNA, CDR2 YSLEER. Trimming left V 0 bases short and J 2 bases short, with 7 bases between. The CDR3 sequence: CASSQDWTNTGELFF. The CDR3 nucleotides are TGCGCCAGCAGCCAAGATTGGACCAACACCGGGGAGCTGTTTTTT.

This clone was observed a single time. The rearrangement uses TRBV4-2 and TRBJ1-2; D is possibly TRBD1 (5 bases). The V gene lost 2 bases and the J gene lost 4 bases, with 11 bases spanning the gap. This CDR3 has 14 amino acids. Germline CDR1 and CDR2: LGHNA and YNFKEQ. CDR3 region: CASSQIGTVYGYTF. The CDR3 DNA is TGTGCCAGCAGCCAAATCGGGACTGTCTATGGCTACACCTTC.

Note on this clone: In the same sample, other DNA sequences code for this CDR3. The chain is built from TRBV30 and TRBJ2-1; TRBD2 aligns across 15 bases. The germline V gene has CDR1 GTSNPN and CDR2 SVGIG (reference sequence). The CDR3 sequence is 15 residues long. With V trimmed by 0 bases and J by 7 bases, 1 base remained unmatched. The CDR3 loop reads CAWSVGTSGGNEQFF. CDR3 DNA sequence: TGTGCCTGGAGTGTGGGGACTAGCGGGGGGAATGAGCAGTTCTTC.

V is TRBV6-5 and J is TRBJ2-6; 7 nucleotides line up with TRBD1. Unmatched junction bases numbered 3, after V lost 2 bases and J lost 2 bases. The CDR3 covers 16 residues. The V gene's germline CDR1 is MNHEY and CDR2 SVGAGI. The CDR3: CASSYKGAAGANVLTF. The DNA for the CDR3 is TGTGCCAGCAGTTACAAGGGGGCAGCTGGGGCCAACGTCCTGACTTTC.

V usage is TRBV6-6 and J usage is TRBJ1-2; D gene uncertain. The ends were cut back, 10 bases at V and 2 bases at J, with 8 bases in the middle. The CDR3 is 11 residues long. Germline assignment: CDR1 MNHNY and CDR2 SVGAGI (reference sequence). CDR3 residues: CATQENYGYTF. Here the CDR3 DNA reads TGTGCCACCCAGGAAAACTATGGCTACACCTTC.

J is TRBJ2-5 and V is TRBV10-3, with D possibly matching TRBD2 (6 bases). The CDR3 loop spans 15 amino acids. Trimming stripped 3 bases from V and 4 bases from J, with 15 bases between. Germline-derived CDR1 and CDR2 are ENHRY and SYGVKD. CDR3 sequence reads: CAISEGSGQLETQYF. The DNA of the CDR3 is TGTGCCATCAGTGAAGGTAGCGGCCAGTTAGAGACCCAGTACTTC.

The chain couples TRBV19 to TRBJ2-1; 7 bases agree with TRBD1. V was pared by 8 bases and J by 5 bases, with 12 bases of the junction left unmatched. Looked up from germline, CDR1 is LNHDA and CDR2 is SQIVND (reference sequence). The CDR3 contains 15 residues. Here the CDR3 reads CASSRGDSLNNEQFF. The CDR3 DNA follows: TGTGCCAGTTCCCGAGGGGACAGCCTCAACAATGAGCAGTTCTTC.

This clone was seen once. V and J are TRBV30 and TRBJ1-6, with D tentatively TRBD1 (6 bases). The ends were cut back, 2 bases at V and 7 bases at J, with 15 bases in the middle. The CDR3 has 15 amino acids. CDR1 is GTSNPN, CDR2 SVGIG, per germline (reference sequence). Here the CDR3 reads CAWSLGGSGNSPLHF. For the CDR3, the DNA is TGTGCCTGGAGTCTGGGGGGCTCGGGAAATTCACCCCTCCACTTT.

The chain is built from TRBV11-1 and TRBJ2-5; 9 positions agree with TRBD2. Germline CDR1 is SGHAT and CDR2 is FQDESV (reference sequence). The CDR3 runs to 16 residues. V gave up 1 base and J gave up 1 base; unmatched junction bases: 4. CDR3 residues: CASSLDGGGVQETQYF. CDR3 nucleotides: TGTGCCAGCAGCTTAGACGGCGGGGGGGTCCAAGAGACCCAGTACTTC.

This clone was picked up a small number of times. This rearrangement joins TRBV29-1 to TRBJ2-7; D gene unclear. This CDR3 region has 12 residues. V was pared by 7 bases and J by 0 bases, with 10 bases between. The germline V gene has CDR1 SQVTM and CDR2 ANQGSEA. CDR3 protein: CSAGLSSYEQYF. CDR3 nucleotides: TGCAGCGCAGGATTAAGCTCCTACGAGCAGTACTTC.